The 21 T cell receptor beta chains listed next were all sequenced from one sample in a study of blood T cell repertoires in COVID-19. The repertoire was sequenced with immunoSEQ multiplex PCR; TCRdb's copy has only in-frame clones and lacks some. This sample yields 320,000 or so clones, of which roughly 88% are seen a single time; under 6% belongs to the top ten. What was sequenced was PBMCs or T cells enriched from blood (not recorded which). The receptors come from a man aged 25 to 40 who had recovered from COVID-19.

The rearrangement links TRBV7-2 to TRBJ2-7; 8 bases are shared with TRBD2. V dropped 2 bases and J dropped 2; count of bases not matched to a gene: 2. This CDR3 region has 14 residues. Germline CDR1 is SGHTA and CDR2 is FQGNSA. CDR3 amino acids: CASSLTSGPYEQYF. The CDR3 DNA sequence: TGTGCCAGCAGCTTAACTAGCGGACCCTACGAGCAGTACTTC.

The chain uses TRBV5-4 and TRBJ1-1, with D unresolved. V shed 6 bases and J shed 1 base, with 13 bases lying between them. This CDR3 is built from 14 residues. Germline lookup yields CDR1 SGHNT and CDR2 YYREEE (reference sequence). DNA of the CDR3: TGTGCCAGCACTAAGTTTGGAGGGAACACTGAAGCTTTCTTT. Amino acids: CASTKFGGNTEAFF.

The chain recombines TRBV10-1 with TRBJ2-3; the D is unclear. There are 14 residues in the CDR3. Deletions cut 0 bases from V and 2 bases from J, with 6 bases between. Looked up from germline, CDR1 is WNHNN and CDR2 is SYGVQD (reference sequence). The CDR3 region is CASSESIDTDTQYF. DNA for the CDR3: TGCGCCAGCAGTGAGTCGATAGACACAGATACGCAGTATTTT.

This chain connects TRBV18 to TRBJ1-2; D is unresolved. The CDR3 is 16 amino acids. Germline V gene sequence: CDR1 KGHSH, CDR2 LQKENI. Trimming shortened V by 2 bases and J by 2 bases, and 15 bases separated the two germline ends. The CDR3 protein is CASSPMQDSMNYGYTF. The CDR3 nucleotides read TGTGCCAGCTCACCAATGCAGGATTCGATGAACTATGGCTACACCTTC.

The chain uses TRBV7-8 and TRBJ1-5, with D unclear. The CDR3 is 15 residues long. With 1 base removed from V and 7 bases from J, the gap between germline ends came to 14 bases. Germline V gene data show CDR1 as SGHVS and CDR2 as FQNEAQ. CDR3 coding DNA: TGTGCCAGCAGCTTAGTTGCCTCGGGTTCACAGCCCCAGCATTTT. Translation: CASSLVASGSQPQHF.

The chain recombines TRBV19 with TRBJ1-2; D is uncertain. Per germline, CDR1 LNHDA and CDR2 SQIVND (reference sequence). The CDR3 has 14 residues. The V end was cut by 8 bases, the J end by 5 bases, with 18 bases between. The CDR3 here is CASVDGSTGYGYTF. The CDR3 nucleotides are TGTGCCAGTGTGGACGGATCAACGGGGTATGGCTACACCTTC. Full variable domain (rest looked up from reference TRBV19 and TRBJ1-2): DGGITQSPKYLFRKEGQNVTLSCEQNLNHDAMYWYRQDPGQGLRLIYYSQIVNDFQKGDIAEGYSVSREKKESFPLTVTSAQKNPTAFYLCASVDGSTGYGYTFGSGTRLTVV.

The rearrangement uses TRBV4-1 and TRBJ2-5, with TRBD1 matching over 12 bases. The CDR3 contains 17 residues. With V trimmed by 4 bases and J by 2 bases, 8 bases remained unmatched. The germline V gene encodes CDR1 MGHRA and CDR2 YSYEKL. The DNA for the CDR3 is TGCGCCAGCAGCCCGGGACAGGGGGCCTTCCTTCAAGAGACCCAGTACTTC. Residues: CASSPGQGAFLQETQYF.

This sequence joins TRBV7-2 and TRBJ2-1, with 7 nucleotides matching TRBD2. In germline, CDR1 is SGHTA, CDR2 FQGNSA. J gave up 3 bases and V 5 bases, and 7 bases lay outside the gene matches. This CDR3 region has 15 residues. CDR3 in DNA: TGTGCCAGCAGCCTAGGACTAGACCTCTACAATGAGCAGTTCTTC. It is translated as CASSLGLDLYNEQFF.

This chain joins TRBV4-1 and TRBJ1-2, with 8 positions matching TRBD1. The CDR3 contains 17 residues. Trimming took 4 bases from V and 4 from J; bases not matched to a gene: 14. Germline-derived CDR1 and CDR2 are MGHRA and YSYEKL. The CDR3 bases are TGCGCCAGCAGCCTCAATTCTAGGACCGGGACAGGCTATGGCTACACCTTC. This gives the protein CASSLNSRTGTGYGYTF.

This sequence joins TRBV2 and TRBJ2-2; 9 bases are shared with TRBD1. J lost 1 base, V lost 6 bases, and 3 bases had no gene match. Germline CDR1 is SNHLY and CDR2 is FYNNEI. This CDR3 spans 15 amino acids. The CDR3 sequence: CASSPGQGNTGELFF. The CDR3 region has the DNA TGTGCCAGCAGCCCGGGACAGGGGAACACCGGGGAGCTGTTTTTT.

The V call is TRBV7-9, the J call TRBJ1-2, with D unresolved. This CDR3 is 17 amino acids long. Germline CDR1 reads SEHNR; CDR2 reads FQNEAQ (reference sequence). V lost 8 bases, J lost 2 bases, and 24 bases lay in between. The DNA of the CDR3 is TGTGCCAGCCGCGCCGCGGCAGTCATATCTCCCAACTATGGCTACACCTTC. It encodes CASRAAAVISPNYGYTF.

This clone was counted between two and nine times. Other DNA sequences within the sample encode an identical CDR3. The V and J genes are TRBV19 and TRBJ2-7, with TRBD1 identical over 7 bases. V lost 4 bases, J lost 0 bases, and 6 bases stayed unmatched. The germline V gene has CDR1 LNHDA and CDR2 SQIVND (reference sequence). This CDR3 region has 15 residues. As DNA, the CDR3 is TGTGCCAGTAGTACAATGACAGGGAGCTCCTACGAGCAGTACTTC. It is translated as CASSTMTGSSYEQYF. Full variable domain (missing parts from reference TRBV19 and TRBJ2-7): DGGITQSPKYLFRKEGQNVTLSCEQNLNHDAMYWYRQDPGQGLRLIYYSQIVNDFQKGDIAEGYSVSREKKESFPLTVTSAQKNPTAFYLCASSTMTGSSYEQYFGPGTRLTVT.

This clone appeared a few times. The chain joins TRBV2 to TRBJ1-1; D is possibly TRBD1 (6 bases). The CDR3 totals 13 residues. Germline-derived CDR1 and CDR2 are SNHLY and FYNNEI. Trimming cost V 5 bases and J 5 bases, with 12 bases left between them. CDR3 DNA: TGTGCCAGCAGTTCATCAGGGGCGACTGAAGCTTTCTTT. It is translated as CASSSSGATEAFF.

The chain carries TRBV5-5 and TRBJ2-7; the match to TRBD1 covers 8 bases. CDR1 SGHKS and CDR2 YYEKEE come from the germline V gene (reference sequence). The ends lost 4 bases at V and 2 bases at J; junction bases unmatched: 11. The CDR3 consists of 16 residues. CDR3 sequence reads: CASSLTATGVTYEQYF. The CDR3 bases are TGTGCCAGCAGCCTAACCGCGACAGGGGTAACCTACGAGCAGTACTTC.

This clone was counted once. The chain recombines TRBV4-1 with TRBJ2-7; 9 nucleotides agree with TRBD1. The CDR3 has 15 residues. The junction had 2 bases not matched to a gene; V was cut back by 0 bases and J by 2 bases. Looked up from germline, CDR1 is MGHRA and CDR2 is YSYEKL. The CDR3 here is CASSQEGTGPYEQYF. As DNA, the CDR3 is TGCGCCAGCAGCCAAGAGGGGACAGGGCCCTACGAGCAGTACTTC.

This chain links TRBV24-1 with TRBJ1-5, with 9 bases matching TRBD1. The CDR3 consists of 15 residues. V lost 7 bases to trimming and J lost 5 bases; unmatched junction nucleotides: 8. Germline CDR1 reads KGHDR; CDR2 reads SFDVKD. The CDR3 DNA reads as TGTGCCACCAGCCAAAACCGACAGGGGGATCAGCCCCAGCATTTT. Its protein is CATSQNRQGDQPQHF.

The chain combines TRBV7-6 with TRBJ2-1, with TRBD2 matching 9 bases. There are 16 residues in the CDR3. J lost 5 bases, V lost 3 bases, and 8 bases had no gene match. CDR1 SGHVS and CDR2 FNYEAQ come from the germline V gene. The CDR3, as DNA: TGTGCCAGCAGCTTCTTGTATGCTAGCGGGGACAATGAGCAGTTCTTC. Protein product: CASSFLYASGDNEQFF. Variable domain in full (rest from reference TRBV7-6 and TRBJ2-1): GAGVSQSPRYKVTKRGQDVALRCDPISGHVSLYWYRQALGQGPEFLTYFNYEAQQDKSGLPNDRFSAERPEGSISTLTIQRTEQRDSAMYRCASSFLYASGDNEQFFGPGTRLTVL.

This sequence joins TRBV18 and TRBJ2-3; 7 bases agree with TRBD1. CDR1 KGHSH and CDR2 LQKENI come from the germline V gene. Unmatched junction bases numbered 6, after V lost 0 bases and J lost 6 bases. The CDR3 contains 15 residues. Here the CDR3 DNA reads TGTGCCAGCTCACCACCTGTAGGGGGCAGGGATACGCAGTATTTT. It specifies CASSPPVGGRDTQYF.

The chain links TRBV19 to TRBJ1-1; 8 nucleotides line up with TRBD1. The J segment lost 5 bases and the V segment lost 7 bases, leaving 6 bases of the junction unmatched. From germline, CDR1 is LNHDA and CDR2 SQIVND (reference sequence). The CDR3 runs 13 residues. CDR3 in amino acids: CASIQGAGTEAFF. CDR3 DNA sequence: TGTGCCAGTATCCAGGGGGCAGGGACTGAAGCTTTCTTT.

This chain connects TRBV5-1 to TRBJ2-3; possibly TRBD1 for D (5 bases). In germline, CDR1 is SGHRS, CDR2 YFSETQ. Trimming left V 0 bases short and J 2 bases short, with 13 bases between. The CDR3 has 16 amino acids. CDR3 nucleotides: TGCGCCAGCAGCTTGGGTTCGACAGCCATCACAGATACGCAGTATTTT. Translating it yields CASSLGSTAITDTQYF.

The rearrangement uses TRBV7-9 and TRBJ2-3; TRBD2 agrees at 12 bases. There are 18 residues in the CDR3. Germline trimming cut 2 bases from V and 5 bases from J; bases unmatched to any gene: 11. The V gene's germline CDR1 is SEHNR and CDR2 FQNEAQ (reference sequence). CDR3 in amino acids: CASSLTSGGRRVVDTQYF. The DNA of the CDR3 is TGTGCCAGCAGCTTAACTAGCGGGGGGCGCCGTGTAGTAGATACGCAGTATTTT.